This section outlines one TCR beta chain sequence together with its context. The antigen is undetermined. The data originate from a study of vaccination and CD4 T cells after COVID-19. Overall study findings and caveats: Convalescent patients gained a median approximately 90% of their reactive clones only post-vaccination. The study examined relatively few convalescent patients and included no early post-infection timepoints.

As to treatment: approximately nine-day PBMC culture with coronavirus spike peptide pools or control peptides (ViraFEST assay). ViraFEST grew antigen-specific T cells using peptide pools, then sequenced TCRs. Peptide pools at about 11 ug/ml, together with approximately 9.6 IU/ml IL-2, were added to cultures of some 1.9 million PBMCs per well. This CDR3 is 14 amino acids long. Trimming left V 4 bases short and J 5 bases short, with 15 bases between. The germline V gene encodes CDR1 GTSNPN and CDR2 SVGIG (reference sequence). Once obtained from cultured CD4+ T cells, the DNA was sequenced using the Oncomine TCR Beta short-read assay. TCRdb recomputed calls from the PCR reads with MiXCR, one row per CDR3 protein. The sample holds 20,000 to 25,000 distinct CDR3 sequences; around 45% are singletons and the top ten take about 18%.

The chain recombines TRBV30 with TRBJ1-5; TRBD1 might be the D (6 bases). This TCR was recovered from a human donor who received a COVID-19 vaccine. The sample in question was CD4+ T cells from blood, cultured in vitro, obtained before SARS-CoV-2 vaccination. This CDR3 is CAWTLQGWDQPQHF. The CDR3 DNA sequence: TGTGCCTGGACCCTACAGGGTTGGGATCAGCCCCAGCATTTT.